This TCR beta chain was documented in a study of blood T cell repertoires in COVID-19. Across the study: Some COVID-19 samples were acute and others convalescent; all came from the United States, Italy and Spain.

As originally analysed: Amplification of reference gene primers was used by the study to estimate nucleated cell counts. TCRdb's copy holds only in-frame clones and misses some; the assay was immunoSEQ multiplex PCR. That table furnishes V, J and clone size, whereas the DNA furnished D and trimming. The sample gives approximately 75,000 clones, roughly 90% of which show up once; roughly 7.2% is in the top ten. This receptor was taken from a human donor in a cohort sampled during active COVID-19. The source material was peripheral blood.

CDR3 DNA: TGTGCCAGCAGCTTAACAACCGGGGAGCTGTTTTTT. Its translation: CASSLTTGELFF. The chain uses TRBV7-9 and TRBJ2-2; D unresolved. In germline, CDR1 is SEHNR, CDR2 FQNEAQ (reference sequence). The V end lost 2 bases, the J end lost 5 bases, and 3 bases lay between the germline ends. This CDR3 comprises 12 residues.